One and the same sample provided the 32 T cell receptor beta chains below, sequenced in a study of blood T cell repertoires in COVID-19. TCRdb keeps only in-frame clones here, not all; method: immunoSEQ multiplex PCR. This sample has more than 90,000 clones, with 82% found just once. The sequenced material came from peripheral blood. These receptors were collected from a man older than 75 with acute or convalescent COVID-19.

This sequence joins TRBV5-1 and TRBJ2-7; D gene unclear. The length of the CDR3 is 13 residues. The V and J ends lost 1 base and 3 bases respectively, with 8 bases between them. Germline V gives CDR1 SGHRS, CDR2 YFSETQ. CDR3 sequence: CASSLSRFYEQYF. DNA for the CDR3: TGCGCCAGCAGCTTGTCCAGGTTCTACGAGCAGTACTTC.

The chain links TRBV11-2 to TRBJ1-6, with 7 bases lining up with TRBD1. The CDR3 is 19 amino acids. Trimming cost V 4 bases and J 7 bases; bases outside gene matches: 19. Germline lookup yields CDR1 SGHAT and CDR2 FQNNGV. The CDR3 bases are TGTGCCAGCAGCTCATACGGGACAGTTGAAGGAAAGGGGAATTCACCCCTCCACTTT. Its translation is CASSSYGTVEGKGNSPLHF.

The V call is TRBV18, the J call TRBJ2-4, with 9 bases aligning to TRBD1. CDR1 is KGHSH, CDR2 LQKENI, per germline. V was clipped by 5 bases and J by 1 base; unmatched bases: 6. This CDR3 region has 16 residues. CDR3 bases: TGTGCCAGCTCATCTAATGGACAGGGGGCCAAAAACATTCAGTACTTC. Translating gives CASSSNGQGAKNIQYF.

In this sample, this clone turned up once. The V and J genes are TRBV28 and TRBJ2-7, with 8 bases identical to TRBD2. CDR3 length equals 14 residues. Germline V gene lookup returns CDR1 MDHEN and CDR2 SYDVKM. V lost 2 bases and J lost 2; bases outside the gene matches: 2. The CDR3 DNA reads as TGTGCCAGCAGTTTACGGGAGGGTCCCTACGAGCAGTACTTC. It codes for CASSLREGPYEQYF.

The genes are TRBV9 and TRBJ1-4; D is unresolved. The ends were cut back, 4 bases at V and 8 bases at J, with 12 bases in the middle. CDR1 SGDLS and CDR2 YYNGEE come from the germline V gene. The CDR3 consists of 13 residues. CDR3 bases: TGTGCCAGCAGCTTTAGGGAGGGCGAAAAACTGTTTTTT. Translation gives CASSFREGEKLFF.

The chain uses TRBV7-8 and TRBJ2-5; 12 nucleotides line up with TRBD2. The CDR3 runs 16 residues. The V segment lost 5 bases and the J segment 5 bases; nucleotides outside the gene matches: 9. The germline V gene has CDR1 SGHVS and CDR2 FQNEAQ. The CDR3 DNA is TGTGCCAGCAGCACTCGACTAGCGGGGGCTGGTGAGACCCAGTACTTC. Protein product: CASSTRLAGAGETQYF.

The V gene is TRBV19, the J gene TRBJ2-3, with TRBD1 identical over 7 bases. The trim removed 0 bases at V and 3 bases at J, leaving 6 bases unmatched. This CDR3 is built from 16 residues. The germline V gene encodes CDR1 LNHDA and CDR2 SQIVND (reference sequence). This chain's CDR3 is CASSIEVRTGTDTQYF. CDR3 sequence (DNA): TGTGCCAGTAGTATAGAAGTAAGGACAGGAACAGATACGCAGTATTTT.

The chain has TRBV6-6 and TRBJ1-5; 7 nucleotides agree with TRBD1. The germline V gene has CDR1 MNHNY and CDR2 SVGAGI (reference sequence). The CDR3 has 16 residues. V was clipped by 5 bases and J by 0 bases; unmatched bases: 7. CDR3 nucleotide sequence: TGTGCCAGCAGTGGCTACAGGGGCAATAGCAATCAGCCCCAGCATTTT. Protein sequence: CASSGYRGNSNQPQHF.

The chain combines TRBV3-1 (or the pseudogene TRBV3-2) with TRBJ2-2; D is perhaps TRBD2 (5 bases). V lost 1 base and J 0 bases, leaving 30 bases between the germline ends. Germline V lookup: CDR1 LGHDT, CDR2 YNNKEL (reference sequence). This CDR3 is built from 23 residues. The CDR3 nucleotides are TGTGCCAGCAGCCAAGCTCGATGCGAGGCCGGGATCTTATCCCCTTCGAACACCGGGGAGCTGTTTTTT. This translates into CASSQARCEAGILSPSNTGELFF.

This chain connects TRBV24-1 to TRBJ2-1; 13 nucleotides match TRBD2. V shed 3 bases, J shed 2 bases, and the junction held 9 bases outside the gene matches. This CDR3 is built from 19 residues. Germline V gene sequence: CDR1 KGHDR, CDR2 SFDVKD. CDR3 protein: CATSDRKGLAGAAYNEQFF. For the CDR3, the DNA is TGTGCCACCAGTGATCGAAAAGGACTAGCGGGAGCTGCCTACAATGAGCAGTTCTTC.

This clone has a handful of counts. The chain links TRBV12-3 or TRBV12-4 to TRBJ2-1, with TRBD1 identical over 7 bases. This CDR3 comprises 12 residues. V shed 3 bases and J 8 bases; nucleotides not matched to a gene: 1. CDR3 coding DNA: TGTGCCAGCAGTTTTACAGGGGATGAGCAGTTCTTC. This translates into CASSFTGDEQFF.

The V call is TRBV5-1, the J call TRBJ1-5; D is possibly TRBD1 (5 bases). Per the germline V gene, CDR1 is SGHRS and CDR2 is YFSETQ. V gave up 4 bases and J gave up 7 bases, with 15 bases separating them. The CDR3 extends over 14 amino acids. This chain's CDR3 is CASSPRSGEQPQHF. Here the CDR3 DNA reads TGCGCCAGCAGCCCTCGATCGGGGGAGCAGCCCCAGCATTTT.

A single count supports this clone. The CDR3 bases are TGTGCCTGGAGTGCTCCCGGGACAGCTGACTTCTATGGCTACACCTTC. Translating it yields CAWSAPGTADFYGYTF. The J gene is TRBJ1-2, the V gene TRBV30; 7 bases agree with TRBD1. The V and J ends lost 1 base and 4 bases, in that order; junction bases with no gene match: 12. The germline CDR1 and CDR2 sequences are GTSNPN and SVGIG (reference sequence). CDR3 length: 16 residues.

This rearrangement joins TRBV19 to TRBJ1-5; TRBD1 matches 7 bases. Germline V gene data show CDR1 as LNHDA and CDR2 as SQIVND (reference sequence). V gave up 4 bases and J gave up 4 bases; unmatched junction bases: 7. The CDR3 sequence is 15 residues long. Written as DNA, the CDR3 is TGTGCCAGTAGTAACCGGGACAGATTGAATCAGCCCCAGCATTTT. Amino acid sequence: CASSNRDRLNQPQHF.

V gene TRBV18 combines with J gene TRBJ1-5; unclear D gene. V lost 1 base and J 1 base, leaving 8 bases between the germline ends. Per the germline V gene, CDR1 is KGHSH and CDR2 is LQKENI. The CDR3 spans 15 residues. The CDR3: CASSPLAESNQPQHF. The CDR3 DNA sequence: TGTGCCAGCTCACCACTTGCGGAGAGCAATCAGCCCCAGCATTTT.

This sequence joins TRBV4-3 and TRBJ2-7; TRBD1 aligns across 9 bases. Germline V gene data show CDR1 as LGHNA and CDR2 as YSLEER. The V and J ends lost 4 bases and 6 bases, in that order; junction bases with no gene match: 10. The CDR3 consists of 15 residues. In DNA, the CDR3 is TGCGCCAGCAGCCTAAACAGGGGGCCTTTATTCGAGCAGTACTTC. It translates to CASSLNRGPLFEQYF.

The chain carries TRBV10-1 and TRBJ2-6; TRBD2 agrees at 7 bases. Germline CDR1 and CDR2: WNHNN and SYGVQD (reference sequence). Trimming cost V 8 bases and J 1 base; bases outside gene matches: 2. The CDR3 is made up of 14 amino acids. The CDR3 sequence: CASGGVSGANVLTF. DNA for the CDR3: TGCGCCAGCGGGGGGGTTTCTGGGGCCAACGTCCTGACTTTC.

This chain links TRBV24-1 with TRBJ2-3, with TRBD1 matching 8 bases. The junction had 8 bases not matched to a gene; V was cut back by 7 bases and J by 6 bases. CDR1 KGHDR and CDR2 SFDVKD come from the germline V gene. This CDR3 contains 14 residues. CDR3 protein: CATSRTGSKDTQYF. The CDR3 DNA reads TGTGCCACCAGCCGGACAGGGTCCAAGGATACGCAGTATTTT.

The chain couples TRBV5-1 to TRBJ1-4; D remains unclear. The length of the CDR3 is 15 residues. The germline V gene encodes CDR1 SGHRS and CDR2 YFSETQ. V lost 7 bases to trimming and J lost 4 bases, with 17 bases between them. As DNA, the CDR3 is TGCGCCAGCCGTCTCGGTGGAGGGCGTAATGAAAAACTGTTTTTT. Protein sequence: CASRLGGGRNEKLFF.

V is TRBV6-6 and J is TRBJ1-1; 7 bases agree with TRBD1. The V segment lost 6 bases and the J segment 5 bases; nucleotides outside the gene matches: 9. The germline V gene encodes CDR1 MNHNY and CDR2 SVGAGI (reference sequence). The CDR3 contains 14 residues. CDR3 nucleotide sequence: TGTGCCAGCAGCCCGCTACAGGGGAGGACTGAAGCTTTCTTT. Amino acid sequence: CASSPLQGRTEAFF.

The CDR3 sequence: CASSGTGFDEQYF. CDR3 bases: TGTGCCAGCAGTGGAACAGGGTTCGACGAGCAGTACTTC. The chain is built from TRBV12-3 or TRBV12-4 and TRBJ2-7, with D perhaps matching TRBD1 (6 bases). This CDR3 comprises 13 residues. The V end lost 5 bases, the J end lost 5 bases, and 13 bases lay between the germline ends.

The chain recombines TRBV24-1 with TRBJ2-1; 9 nucleotides agree with TRBD1. CDR3 length: 13 amino acids. Trimming at V came to 9 bases and at J to 5 bases, leaving 4 bases not matched to a gene. The germline CDR1 and CDR2 sequences are KGHDR and SFDVKD. The CDR3 DNA sequence: TGTGCCACCGCCGGGACAGGGCACAATGAGCAGTTCTTC. This sequence encodes CATAGTGHNEQFF.

The chain uses TRBV18 and TRBJ2-7, with 10 bases identical to TRBD1. This CDR3 comprises 17 residues. Germline loops: CDR1 KGHSH, CDR2 LQKENI. J lost 4 bases, V lost 5 bases, and 14 bases had no gene match. Here the CDR3 DNA reads TGTGCCAGCTCATCCTTTTGGTCCGGGACAGGGGAATACGAGCAGTACTTC. Translated: CASSSFWSGTGEYEQYF.

The genes are TRBV19 and TRBJ2-4; 7 bases map to TRBD2. Germline CDR1 reads LNHDA; CDR2 reads SQIVND (reference sequence). The CDR3 length is 14 residues. V was pared by 8 bases and J by 1 base, with 5 bases of the junction left unmatched. The CDR3 nucleotides are TGTGCCAGTGGGAGGGGAAGGGCCAAAAACATTCAGTACTTC. Translation: CASGRGRAKNIQYF.

V gene TRBV7-6 combines with J gene TRBJ1-1; D unresolved. Germline CDR1 reads SGHVS; CDR2 reads FNYEAQ. This CDR3 comprises 16 residues. The ends were cut back, 1 base at V and 0 bases at J, with 12 bases in the middle. CDR3 sequence reads: CASSLGAGTMNTEAFF. The CDR3 region has the DNA TGTGCCAGCAGCTTAGGGGCAGGCACGATGAACACTGAAGCTTTCTTT. Looking up the rest from reference TRBV7-6 and TRBJ1-1 gives the full variable domain: GAGVSQSPRYKVTKRGQDVALRCDPISGHVSLYWYRQALGQGPEFLTYFNYEAQQDKSGLPNDRFSAERPEGSISTLTIQRTEQRDSAMYRCASSLGAGTMNTEAFFGQGTRLTVV.

This chain uses TRBV5-6 with TRBJ2-2; no clear D. Germline V lookup: CDR1 SGHDT, CDR2 YYEEEE. Trimming stripped 2 bases from V and 6 bases from J, with 5 bases between. The CDR3 is 12 residues long. In DNA, the CDR3 is TGTGCCAGCAGCTTCTCTGCCGGGGAGCTGTTTTTT. It is translated as CASSFSAGELFF. Based on the CDR3 plus reference TRBV5-6 and TRBJ2-2, the full variable domain is DAGVTQSPTHLIKTRGQQVTLRCSPKSGHDTVSWYQQALGQGPQFIFQYYEEEERQRGNFPDRFSGHQFPNYSSELNVNALLLGDSALYLCASSFSAGELFFGEGSRLTVL.

This clone was recorded at least ten times. The rearrangement links TRBV4-1 to TRBJ2-2; 8 positions agree with TRBD1. The CDR3 totals 16 residues. Germline V lookup: CDR1 MGHRA, CDR2 YSYEKL. V gave up 0 bases and J gave up 5 bases; unmatched junction bases: 5. The CDR3 sequence: CASSQDWTGRTGELFF. The CDR3 region has the DNA TGCGCCAGCAGCCAAGATTGGACAGGGCGAACCGGGGAGCTGTTTTTT.

This clone was recorded once. The V call is TRBV7-2, the J call TRBJ1-2, with unresolved D. Per germline, CDR1 SGHTA and CDR2 FQGNSA. Between the trimmed V and J ends, which lost 2 bases and 4 bases, there was a span of 11 bases. The CDR3 extends over 14 amino acids. CDR3: CASSLSLGGYGYTF. The CDR3, as DNA: TGTGCCAGCAGCTTATCTCTGGGAGGCTATGGCTACACCTTC.

The chain carries TRBV14 and TRBJ2-2; possible D gene TRBD1, 5 bases. The CDR3 consists of 14 residues. Between the trimmed V and J ends, which lost 2 bases and 4 bases, there was a span of 8 bases. CDR1 is SGHDN and CDR2 is FVKESK in the germline V gene. This CDR3 is CASSQRGSTGELFF. The CDR3 DNA reads as TGTGCCAGCAGCCAAAGGGGCAGCACCGGGGAGCTGTTTTTT.

J is TRBJ1-1 and V is TRBV5-1; D is perhaps TRBD1 (5 bases). The CDR3 extends over 13 amino acids. The germline gives CDR1 SGHRS, CDR2 YFSETQ. Trimming cost V 0 bases and J 5 bases, with 8 bases left between them. CDR3 loop: CASSLGGGTEAFF. The CDR3 DNA reads as TGCGCCAGCAGCTTGGGTGGGGGGACTGAAGCTTTCTTT.

The chain has TRBV6-1 and TRBJ1-5, with 8 bases identical to TRBD1. Germline lookup yields CDR1 MNHNS and CDR2 SASEGT. J was trimmed by 5 bases and V by 4 bases; bases with no gene match: 16. This CDR3 spans 18 amino acids. Here the CDR3 DNA reads TGTGCCAGCAGTGGGACAGGGACGGTTGGCGGAGGGGATCAGCCCCAGCATTTT. Translation gives CASSGTGTVGGGDQPQHF.

V usage is TRBV29-1 and J usage is TRBJ2-7, with 14 bases lining up with TRBD2. Germline CDR1 SQVTM, CDR2 ANQGSEA. J was trimmed by 3 bases and V by 6 bases; bases with no gene match: 4. The CDR3 loop spans 14 amino acids. CDR3 bases: TGCAGCGTGACTGGGACTAGCGGGGGCTACGAGCAGTACTTC. It translates to CSVTGTSGGYEQYF.